The T cell receptor (beta chain) under discussion was sequenced for a study of shared clonotypes between healthy human individuals. The repertoire was sequenced with immunoSEQ multiplex PCR; TCRdb's copy has only in-frame clones and lacks some. Among 2 million to 2.5 million clones listed, almost 96% were seen once. The CDR3 sequence is 15 residues long. CDR1 and CDR2 (germline): SGHRS, YFSETQ. V was clipped by 3 bases and J by 4 bases; unmatched bases: 4. The sample comprised naive CD4+ T cells sorted from blood. Subset in this sample: CD45RA+ positively selected. The chain joins TRBV5-1 to TRBJ2-1, with 10 bases matching TRBD1. The source of this sequence is a man younger than 35 in good health. CDR3 sequence reads: CASSSQGQGYNEQFF. The CDR3 nucleotides are TGCGCCAGCAGCTCCCAGGGACAGGGGTACAATGAGCAGTTCTTC.